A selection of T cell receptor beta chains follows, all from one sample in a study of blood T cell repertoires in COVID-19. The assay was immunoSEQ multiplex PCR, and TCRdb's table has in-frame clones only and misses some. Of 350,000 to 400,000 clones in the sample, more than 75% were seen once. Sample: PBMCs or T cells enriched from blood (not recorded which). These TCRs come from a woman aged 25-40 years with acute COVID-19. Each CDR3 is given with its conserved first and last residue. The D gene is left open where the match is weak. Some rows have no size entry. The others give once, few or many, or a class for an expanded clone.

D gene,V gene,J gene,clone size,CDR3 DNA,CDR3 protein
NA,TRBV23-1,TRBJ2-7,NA,TGCGCCAGCAGTCTAAAATCTCGTCCCCCCTACGAGCAGTACTTC,CASSLKSRPPYEQYF
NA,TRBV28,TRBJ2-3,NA,TGTGCCAGCAGTTTATACAGCAGCACAGATACGCAGTATTTT,CASSLYSSTDTQYF
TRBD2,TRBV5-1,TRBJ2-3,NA,TGCGCCAGCAGCCCCGGAAGGGAGCGGGGGTTCACAGATACGCAGTATTTT,CASSPGRERGFTDTQYF
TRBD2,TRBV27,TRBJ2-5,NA,TGTGCCAGCAGTGCTGGACTAGCGGGGGGACAAGAGACCCAGTACTTC,CASSAGLAGGQETQYF
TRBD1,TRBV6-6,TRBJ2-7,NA,TGTGCCAGCAGTTACTCGGGGGACAGGATGGGCTACGAGCAGTACTTC,CASSYSGDRMGYEQYF
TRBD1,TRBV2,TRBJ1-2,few,TGTGCCAGCAGAGGGGGCTTTGACTATGGCTACACCTTC,CASRGGFDYGYTF
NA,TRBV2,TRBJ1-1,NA,TGTGCCAGCAGTTGGGACACGAACACTGAAGCTTTCTTT,CASSWDTNTEAFF
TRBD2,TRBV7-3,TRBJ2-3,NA,TGTGCCAGCAGCCGGACTAGCGGGACAGATACGCAGTATTTT,CASSRTSGTDTQYF
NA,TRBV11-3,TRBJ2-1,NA,TGTGCCAGCAGCGCCCCCGCTTCTGGGCCCTACAATGAGCAGTTCTTC,CASSAPASGPYNEQFF
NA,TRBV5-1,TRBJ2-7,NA,TGCGCCAGCAGCGTGGACGGGTCCTACGAGCAGTACTTC,CASSVDGSYEQYF
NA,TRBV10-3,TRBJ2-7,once,TGTGCCATCAGCGAGTTGCTACAGGGACCCTTCCCCGTCTACGAGCAGTACTTC,CAISELLQGPFPVYEQYF
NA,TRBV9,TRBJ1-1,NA,TGTGCCAGCAGCCCTTCTCTTATGAACACTGAAGCTTTCTTT,CASSPSLMNTEAFF
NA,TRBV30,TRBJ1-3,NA,TGTGCCTGGACAGGATCTGGAAACACCATATATTTT,CAWTGSGNTIYF
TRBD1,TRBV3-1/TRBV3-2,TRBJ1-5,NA,TGTGCCAGCAGCCAAGATTTGACAGGGCGCCAGCATTTT,CASSQDLTGRQHF
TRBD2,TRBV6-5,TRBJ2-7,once,TGTGCCAGCAGAACAGTGGGGGAGGGTCAGGGGCAGTACTTC,CASRTVGEGQGQYF
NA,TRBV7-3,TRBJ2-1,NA,TGTGCCAGCAGCTTAGAGGGTACGGCCTACAATGAGCAGTTCTTC,CASSLEGTAYNEQFF
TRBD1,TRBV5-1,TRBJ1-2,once,TGCGCCAGCAGCTGGGGGACAGACTATGGCTACACCTTC,CASSWGTDYGYTF
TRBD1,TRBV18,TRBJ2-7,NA,TGTGCCAGCTCACCATTTAGGGGGTCGGTAGGACAGGGGCTCTACGAGCAGTACTTC,CASSPFRGSVGQGLYEQYF
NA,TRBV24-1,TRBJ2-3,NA,TGTGCCACCAGTGGAGGGGGGGCCGTATCGGGTACGCAGTATTTT,CATSGGGAVSGTQYF
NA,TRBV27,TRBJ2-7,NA,TGTGCCAGCAGTTTAAGATCGGGCCCCGTACAGGACGAGCAGTACTTC,CASSLRSGPVQDEQYF
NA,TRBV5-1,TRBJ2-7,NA,TGCGCCAGCAGCTTGAACGTCCCCGGGGGCTCCTACGAGCAGTACTTC,CASSLNVPGGSYEQYF
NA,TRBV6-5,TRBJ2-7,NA,TGTGCCAGCAGTCCGGACACCATTTCCTACGAGCAGTACTTC,CASSPDTISYEQYF
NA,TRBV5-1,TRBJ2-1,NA,TGCGCCAGCAGCTTGGGTCTAGTTTTAACGCCTGAGCAGTTCTTC,CASSLGLVLTPEQFF
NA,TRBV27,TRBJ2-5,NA,TGTGCCAGCAGCCTCCTCGTTACGGGACACACACCGGAGACCCAGTACTTC,CASSLLVTGHTPETQYF
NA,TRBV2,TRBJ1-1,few,TGTGCCAGCAGTTACCGGGACAAAGCTTTCTTT,CASSYRDKAFF
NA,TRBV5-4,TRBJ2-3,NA,TGTGCCAGCAGCTTGCGGGGAAGCACAGATACGCAGTATTTT,CASSLRGSTDTQYF
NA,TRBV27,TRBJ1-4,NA,TGTGCCAGCAGTTGGAGAGCTAATGAAAAACTGTTTTTT,CASSWRANEKLFF
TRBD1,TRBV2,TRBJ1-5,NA,TGTGCCAGCAGCAGATTTCGGGACAGGGAGATCAATCAGCCCCAGCATTTT,CASSRFRDREINQPQHF
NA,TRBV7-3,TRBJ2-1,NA,TGTGCCAGCAGCCCTAAGTTACGGACACGGAATGAGCAGTTCTTC,CASSPKLRTRNEQFF
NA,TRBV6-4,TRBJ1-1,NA,TGTGCCAGCAGTGGCAGGGCCGGAACTGAAGCTTTCTTT,CASSGRAGTEAFF
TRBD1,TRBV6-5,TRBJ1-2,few,TGTGCCAGCAGTTACGTGAGGACAGGGGGCTCCTATGGCTACACCTTC,CASSYVRTGGSYGYTF
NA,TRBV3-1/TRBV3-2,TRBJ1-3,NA,TGTGCCAGCAGCCCTATTGGAAACACCATATATTTT,CASSPIGNTIYF
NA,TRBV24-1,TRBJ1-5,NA,TGTGCCACCAGTGATTCATACCGGGGGAGCAATCAGCCCCAGCATTTT,CATSDSYRGSNQPQHF
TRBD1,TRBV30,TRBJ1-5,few,TGTGCCTGGAGTGGGTCCAGGACAGGGCGTAATCAGCCCCAGCATTTT,CAWSGSRTGRNQPQHF
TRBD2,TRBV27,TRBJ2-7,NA,TGTGCCAGCAGTTTCGCGGGGGGAACCTACGAGCAGTACTTC,CASSFAGGTYEQYF
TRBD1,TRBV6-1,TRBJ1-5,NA,TGTGCCAGCAGTGACCGAGGGACAGGGGGCTGGGTTTTTAGCAATCAGCCCCAGCATTTT,CASSDRGTGGWVFSNQPQHF
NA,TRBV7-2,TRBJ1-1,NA,TGTGCCAGCAGGCTTAGAACTCCCTCGAACACTGAAGCTTTCTTT,CASRLRTPSNTEAFF
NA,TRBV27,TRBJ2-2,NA,TGTGCCAGCTTTCCCGCAGGGGCCAACACCGGGGAGCTGTTTTTT,CASFPAGANTGELFF
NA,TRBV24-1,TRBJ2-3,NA,TGTGCCACCAGTGGTGGGACTCAAGATACGCAGTATTTT,CATSGGTQDTQYF
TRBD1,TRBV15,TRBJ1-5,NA,TGTGCCACCAAGACAGGGGGGTACAATCAGCCCCAGCATTTT,CATKTGGYNQPQHF
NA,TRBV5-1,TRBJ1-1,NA,TGCGCCAGCAGCTCAACATGGAACACTGAAGCTTTCTTT,CASSSTWNTEAFF
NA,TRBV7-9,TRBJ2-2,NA,TGTGCCAGCAGCTTTTCGCGCGGCACCGGGGAGCTGTTTTTT,CASSFSRGTGELFF
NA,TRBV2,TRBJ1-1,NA,TGTGCCAGCAGTTGGGACACGGACACTGAAGCTTTCTTT,CASSWDTDTEAFF
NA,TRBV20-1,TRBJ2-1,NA,TGCAGTGCTAGTCGCCAGGGTAGGCCCAATGAGCAGTTCTTC,CSASRQGRPNEQFF
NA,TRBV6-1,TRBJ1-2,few,TGTGCCAGCAGTGAATTCCAGGGAAGCTATGGCTACACCTTC,CASSEFQGSYGYTF
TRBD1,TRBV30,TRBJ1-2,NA,TGTGCCTGGACCCAGGGGGGACAGGGGTTAAATAGATTTCGGGACTATGGCTACACCTTC,CAWTQGGQGLNRFRDYGYTF
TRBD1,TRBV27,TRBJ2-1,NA,TGTGCCAGCAGGGGACAGGATATCCGCAATGAGCAGTTCTTC,CASRGQDIRNEQFF
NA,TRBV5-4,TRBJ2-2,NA,TGTGCCAGCAGCTTTGGCGGCGGGGAGCTGTTTTTT,CASSFGGGELFF
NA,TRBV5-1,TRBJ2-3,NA,TGCGCCAGCAGCGGCTCCGGGACTTCTCGCACAGATACGCAGTATTTT,CASSGSGTSRTDTQYF
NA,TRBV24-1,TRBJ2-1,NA,TGTGCCACCAGTGTACAGAACAATGAGCAGTTCTTC,CATSVQNNEQFF
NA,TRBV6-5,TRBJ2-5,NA,TGTGCCAGCAGTTCCCACGGGGGGCCGCAAGAGACCCAGTACTTC,CASSSHGGPQETQYF
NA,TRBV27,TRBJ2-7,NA,TGTGCCAGCAGTTTCTCAGGCCACGAGCAGTACTTC,CASSFSGHEQYF
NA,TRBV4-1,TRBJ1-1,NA,TGCGCCAGCAGCCTAGGGTTCGGAGGCACTGAAGCTTTCTTT,CASSLGFGGTEAFF
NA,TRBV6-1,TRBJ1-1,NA,TGTGCCAGCAGTGAAGGTACTCGGGCTTTCTTT,CASSEGTRAFF